A selection of T cell receptor beta chains follows, all from one sample in a study of T cell responses to AZD1222 COVID-19 vaccine. The data were produced by immunoSEQ multiplex PCR, yet TCRdb's version contains in-frame clones alone and is incomplete. The sample consists of 100,000 to 150,000 clones, over 85% of them appearing once. This specimen consisted of peripheral blood, obtained on day 0 of AZD1222 vaccination. The receptors come from an adult in good health. Both conserved end residues are part of each CDR3. Each record gives: clone size, D gene, J gene, V gene, CDR3 DNA, CDR3 protein. D genes are given only for firm matches. Clone size is not always given. Where it is, it says once, few, many or a class for expanded clones.

NA NA TRBJ2-3 TRBV30 TGTGCCTGGAGGGCTTCAGGGGGCACAGATACGCAGTATTTT CAWRASGGTDTQYF
NA NA TRBJ1-1 TRBV28 TGTGCCATCCTTCGGGAAATTGGCGATAGGAACACTGAAGCTTTCTTT CAILREIGDRNTEAFF
NA NA TRBJ1-1 TRBV28 TGTGCCAGCAGATCCTATGAAGCTTTCTTT CASRSYEAFF
NA TRBD1 TRBJ1-2 TRBV18 TGTGCCAGCTCAAGTACAGGGGGCGGCTACACCTTC CASSSTGGGYTF
NA NA TRBJ1-1 TRBV3-1/TRBV3-2 TGTGCCAGCAGGTCTGTAGGGGAGGGGAACACTGAAGCTTTCTTT CASRSVGEGNTEAFF
NA TRBD1 TRBJ1-1 TRBV3-1/TRBV3-2 TGTGCCAGCAGCCAATCGGGACAGCTGAACACTGAAGCTTTCTTT CASSQSGQLNTEAFF
NA NA TRBJ1-2 TRBV9 TGTGCCAGCAGTACAGCTAACTATGGCTACACCTTC CASSTANYGYTF
NA NA TRBJ2-7 TRBV7-3 TGTGCCAGCAGCTTAAAAGGGCTAGCTTTCTACGAGCAGTACTTC CASSLKGLAFYEQYF
NA TRBD2 TRBJ2-7 TRBV9 TGTGCCAGCAGTTTCGGGGGGACTAGAAACGACGAGCAGTACTTC CASSFGGTRNDEQYF
once TRBD1 TRBJ1-2 TRBV6-5 TGTGCCACCCTAAAGACAGGGGATGGCTACACCTTC CATLKTGDGYTF
NA TRBD1 TRBJ2-7 TRBV6-2/TRBV6-3 TGTGCCAGCAGTCCCGGGACAGACGAGCAGTACTTC CASSPGTDEQYF
NA NA TRBJ1-5 TRBV30 TGTGCCTGGAGTGTGGGAGGCCAGGCTAACAATCAGCCCCAGCATTTT CAWSVGGQANNQPQHF
NA NA TRBJ1-5 TRBV5-6 TGTGCCAGCAGCTTTGGAGCAGGGAGAAGCAATCAGCCCCAGCATTTT CASSFGAGRSNQPQHF
NA TRBD1 TRBJ1-2 TRBV7-2 TGTGCCAGCAGCACTCCGGGACAGGGGATCGCTGGCTACACCTTC CASSTPGQGIAGYTF
NA NA TRBJ1-2 TRBV11-2 TGTGCCAGCAGCTTAATGGGTGAAGGCTATGGCTACACCTTC CASSLMGEGYGYTF
NA TRBD1 TRBJ2-5 TRBV20-1 TGCAGTGCAGGGACAGCAGAGACCCAGTACTTC CSAGTAETQYF
NA TRBD1 TRBJ2-6 TRBV30 TGTGCCTGCAAAAACCTAGGGGGCGGTGGGGCCAACGTCCTGACTTTC CACKNLGGGGANVLTF
NA NA TRBJ1-5 TRBV4-2 TGTGCCAGCAGCCAAGAGGGGAGCAGGGAAAGTCAGCCCCAGCATTTT CASSQEGSRESQPQHF
NA NA TRBJ2-4 TRBV27 TGTGCCAGCAGTACTTACAGGGTGGCCAAAAACATTCAGTACTTC CASSTYRVAKNIQYF
NA TRBD2 TRBJ2-5 TRBV2 TGTGCCAGCAGTGGGACTAGCGGGTACCAAGAGACCCAGTACTTC CASSGTSGYQETQYF
NA TRBD1 TRBJ1-2 TRBV20-1 TGCAGTGCTAGTGAGCAGGGGGCTAAATACTATGGCTACACCTTC CSASEQGAKYYGYTF
NA NA TRBJ1-2 TRBV30 TGTGCCTGTAGTCCTGGAGGCTATGGCTACACCTTC CACSPGGYGYTF
NA TRBD1 TRBJ1-5 TRBV15 TGTGCCACCGCGGGACAGAGCAATCAGCCCCAGCATTTT CATAGQSNQPQHF
NA NA TRBJ2-3 TRBV12-3/TRBV12-4 TGTGCCAGCAGCCCTTGGGGGGATACGCAGTATTTT CASSPWGDTQYF
NA NA TRBJ1-2 TRBV15 TGTGCCACCAGCAGGGGCAGGGAGTACGGCTACACCTTC CATSRGREYGYTF
once NA TRBJ1-3 TRBV2 TGTGCCAGCAGTGACAGGCCAATCTCTGGAAACACCATATATTTT CASSDRPISGNTIYF
NA NA TRBJ1-2 TRBV6-2/TRBV6-3 TGTGCCAGCAGTCCACGAGGACGGGACGGCTACACCTTC CASSPRGRDGYTF
NA NA TRBJ2-1 TRBV7-9 TGTGCCAGCAGCTTCAGGAGCTCCTACAATGAGCAGTTCTTC CASSFRSSYNEQFF
NA NA TRBJ2-1 TRBV19 TGTGCCAGTAGTATTCTCGCTAGCGTCGGATACAATGAGCAGTTCTTC CASSILASVGYNEQFF
once NA TRBJ2-7 TRBV7-9 TGTGCCAGCAGCTCCGGGCAAGGGACCCTGGGAACCTACGAGCAGTACTTC CASSSGQGTLGTYEQYF
NA NA TRBJ1-5 TRBV28 TGTGCCAGCAGTTTCGTCGGGGCCCTCAATCAGCCCCAGCATTTT CASSFVGALNQPQHF
NA TRBD1 TRBJ2-3 TRBV14 TGTGCCAGCAGCCGCGACAGGGGGTGGACAGATACGCAGTATTTT CASSRDRGWTDTQYF
NA NA TRBJ1-1 TRBV7-6 TGTGCCAGCAGCTTAGGGGGGTCGAAGAACACTGAAGCTTTCTTT CASSLGGSKNTEAFF
NA NA TRBJ2-1 TRBV19 TGTGCCAGTAGTATGTTCTCCGGGATGACCCGAGGCAATGAGCAGTTCTTC CASSMFSGMTRGNEQFF
NA TRBD1 TRBJ1-1 TRBV10-3 TGTGCCATCAGTGAGTCGACAGGGCGGAACACTGAAGCTTTCTTT CAISESTGRNTEAFF
NA NA TRBJ1-1 TRBV11-2 TGTGCCAGCAAAAACACCCTCCTGGCGTATGGAGCTTTCTTT CASKNTLLAYGAFF
NA NA TRBJ1-6 TRBV21-1 TGTGCCAGCAGCAAAGGGGGACATGGGGACATGTCACCTTCACCCCTCCACTTT CASSKGGHGDMSPSPLHF
NA NA TRBJ2-2 TRBV7-9 TGTGCCAGCAGCTTAGAAGGCTATTGGGGGTCGAACACCGGGGAGCTGTTTTTT CASSLEGYWGSNTGELFF
NA TRBD1 TRBJ1-1 TRBV19 TGTGCCAGCACGGACAGGGGGTTGGAAGGTACTGAAGCTTTCTTT CASTDRGLEGTEAFF
NA TRBD2 TRBJ2-7 TRBV6-2/TRBV6-3 TGTGCCAGCAGTAGACTAGCGGGATACGAGCAGTACTTC CASSRLAGYEQYF
NA NA TRBJ1-6 TRBV4-1 TGCGCCAGCAGCCAAGACCGGAATTCACCCCTCCACTTT CASSQDRNSPLHF
NA NA TRBJ2-1 TRBV5-6 TGTGCCAGCAGCTCGTTCTACCTCAATGAGCAGTTCTTC CASSSFYLNEQFF
NA NA TRBJ1-1 TRBV5-1 TGCGCCAGCAGCTTGGAATCATCCTGGGAGGTCAACACTGAAGCTTTCTTT CASSLESSWEVNTEAFF
once NA TRBJ1-3 TRBV7-2 TGTGCCAGCAGTCCAAGCACAGGTTCGGGAAACACCATATATTTT CASSPSTGSGNTIYF
NA TRBD2 TRBJ2-1 TRBV2 TGTGCCAGCAGGCTAGCGGGAGCGAGCTCCTACAATGAGCAGTTCTTC CASRLAGASSYNEQFF
NA NA TRBJ2-1 TRBV7-9 TGTGCCAGCGCAGGCCGGGGGAGCTCCTACAATGAGCAGTTCTTC CASAGRGSSYNEQFF
NA NA TRBJ2-7 TRBV2 TGTGCCAGTACCGGGGCTAGGGCGCGCGAGCAGTACTTC CASTGARAREQYF
NA TRBD2 TRBJ2-5 TRBV9 TGTGCCAGCAGCGAGGGGACTAGCGGGGGGGCTTTGGAGACCCAGTACTTC CASSEGTSGGALETQYF
NA NA TRBJ2-1 TRBV18 TGTGCCAGCTCACTGCGACTTGGATACAATGAGCAGTTCTTC CASSLRLGYNEQFF
NA NA TRBJ2-2 TRBV12-2 TGTGCAAGTCGCCACGGACTAGCGGGGGGATCCACCGGGGAGCTGTTTTTT CASRHGLAGGSTGELFF
once TRBD1 TRBJ2-1 TRBV18 TGTGCCAGCTCCCCGGGACAGGGGGAGAACAATGAGCAGTTCTTC CASSPGQGENNEQFF
once NA TRBJ1-1 TRBV4-2 TGTGCCAGCAGCCAGTGGGGACAACAGACAAACACTGAAGCTTTCTTT CASSQWGQQTNTEAFF
NA TRBD2 TRBJ2-2 TRBV28 TGTGCCAGCAGTTTAGCGGGAGGGAACACCGGGGAGCTGTTTTTT CASSLAGGNTGELFF
NA TRBD2 TRBJ2-3 TRBV5-5 TGTGCCAGCAGCGCGACCGAAGCGGGGGGTGGAGATACGCAGTATTTT CASSATEAGGGDTQYF
NA NA TRBJ1-4 TRBV3-1/TRBV3-2 TGTGCCAGCAGCCCTCGGGGGCCCGGGGATGAAAAACTGTTTTTT CASSPRGPGDEKLFF
few NA TRBJ2-7 TRBV10-2 TGCGCCAGCAGTGACGGACAAAGCTCCTACGAGCAGTACTTC CASSDGQSSYEQYF
NA NA TRBJ1-2 TRBV5-1 TGCGCCAGCAGCTTGACAGACTATGGCTACACCTTC CASSLTDYGYTF
once NA TRBJ1-4 TRBV2 TGTGCCAGCACCAGGTCACTCCGGGTAGGGGAAAAACTGTTTTTT CASTRSLRVGEKLFF